The 10 T cell receptor beta chains presented below share a single source sample, sequenced in a study of cytomegalovirus exposure and HLA in healthy donors. Primers for the PCR totalled 60 Vbeta and 13 Jbeta. The repertoire was sequenced with immunoSEQ multiplex PCR; TCRdb's copy has only in-frame clones and lacks some. This sample has about 120,000 clones, with over 8.5% found just once. Sequenced material: PBMCs. Source of these receptors: a woman aged 40 to 50 in good health and CMV-seropositive.

In its sample, this clone was seen a few times. The J gene is TRBJ1-2, the V gene TRBV10-2; D is perhaps TRBD1 (6 bases). Trimming removed 9 bases at V and 3 bases at J, with 17 bases between. The CDR3 consists of 14 residues. Germline CDR1 is WSHSY and CDR2 is SAAADI. The CDR3 nucleotides are TGCGCCAGTCGGGACACCCAAGGTGACTATGGCTACACCTTC. This gives the protein CASRDTQGDYGYTF.

This clone was picked up a small number of times. This chain connects TRBV7-9 to TRBJ1-5, with D perhaps matching TRBD1 (5 bases). With 7 bases removed from V and 7 bases from J, the gap between germline ends came to 14 bases. The CDR3 sequence is 13 residues long. CDR1 SEHNR and CDR2 FQNEAQ come from the germline V gene (reference sequence). In DNA form, the CDR3 reads TGTGCCAGCACCGTGGGCAGGGAACAGCCCCAGCATTTT. Translating it yields CASTVGREQPQHF.

V and J are TRBV5-1 and TRBJ1-3; tentatively, D is TRBD1 (6 bases). CDR3 size: 15 residues. CDR1 is SGHRS, CDR2 YFSETQ, per germline. V lost 4 bases and J 2 bases, leaving 13 bases between the germline ends. The CDR3 spells CASSTVQGPGNTIYF. The CDR3 DNA reads as TGCGCCAGCAGCACGGTACAGGGTCCTGGAAACACCATATATTTT.

The V and J genes are TRBV29-1 and TRBJ2-7; 10 bases align to TRBD2. Germline CDR1 and CDR2: SQVTM and ANQGSEA. The ends lost 4 bases at V and 2 bases at J; junction bases unmatched: 2. The CDR3 extends over 13 amino acids. The CDR3 protein is CSVAAGGPYEQYF. CDR3 DNA: TGCAGCGTTGCAGCGGGGGGGCCCTACGAGCAGTACTTC.

This clone showed up just a few times. The junction does not match germline at one end; this may be a read error. The chain joins TRBV6-1 to TRBJ1-2; no firm D call. The CDR3 is 14 residues long. The germline CDR1 and CDR2 sequences are MNHNS and SASEGT. Written as DNA, the CDR3 is TGTGCCAGCAGTGAAGCGGTACAGTCCTATGGCTACGCCTTC. Its protein product is CASSEAVQSYGYAF.

This clone came up a few times. The chain links TRBV2 to TRBJ2-7; 10 nucleotides match TRBD1. The germline V gene has CDR1 SNHLY and CDR2 FYNNEI. Trimming cost V 7 bases and J 4 bases; bases outside gene matches: 7. This CDR3 has 14 residues. The CDR3 DNA reads as TGTGCCAGCATGACCGGGACAGGGGAATACGAGCAGTACTTC. It specifies CASMTGTGEYEQYF.

This clone turned up a few times. The chain recombines TRBV6-5 with TRBJ1-1; D unresolved. The germline CDR1 and CDR2 sequences are MNHEY and SVGAGI. Trimming removed 7 bases from V and 5 bases from J, with 14 bases in between. The CDR3 contains 13 residues. The CDR3 DNA sequence: TGTGCCAGCATAAGGAGGGTGGGGACTGAAGCTTTCTTT. Protein: CASIRRVGTEAFF.

The chain employs TRBV15 and TRBJ2-7; possibly TRBD1 for D (6 bases). The CDR3 consists of 14 residues. The V end lost 1 base, the J end lost 3 bases, and 10 bases lay between the germline ends. Germline V lookup: CDR1 LNHNV, CDR2 YYDKDF (reference sequence). This CDR3 is CATSRGGQGYEQYF. CDR3 nucleotide sequence: TGTGCCACCAGCAGAGGGGGGCAGGGCTACGAGCAGTACTTC.

This chain uses TRBV5-4 with TRBJ2-3, with a weak D call TRBD2 (6 bases). Germline V gives CDR1 SGHNT, CDR2 YYREEE (reference sequence). Trimming took off 2 bases at V and 0 bases at J, with 7 bases between the two ends. The CDR3 contains 14 residues. CDR3 sequence: CASSFAGSTDTQYF. The CDR3 bases are TGTGCCAGCAGCTTTGCGGGGAGCACAGATACGCAGTATTTT.

The rearrangement joins TRBV6-1 to TRBJ2-2, with D maybe TRBD1 (5 bases). Looked up from germline, CDR1 is MNHNS and CDR2 is SASEGT. The V end was cut by 7 bases, the J end by 0 bases, with 9 bases between. The CDR3 runs 14 residues. CDR3 nucleotides: TGTGCCAGCACCCGGACATCGAACACCGGGGAGCTGTTTTTT. Translating it yields CASTRTSNTGELFF.